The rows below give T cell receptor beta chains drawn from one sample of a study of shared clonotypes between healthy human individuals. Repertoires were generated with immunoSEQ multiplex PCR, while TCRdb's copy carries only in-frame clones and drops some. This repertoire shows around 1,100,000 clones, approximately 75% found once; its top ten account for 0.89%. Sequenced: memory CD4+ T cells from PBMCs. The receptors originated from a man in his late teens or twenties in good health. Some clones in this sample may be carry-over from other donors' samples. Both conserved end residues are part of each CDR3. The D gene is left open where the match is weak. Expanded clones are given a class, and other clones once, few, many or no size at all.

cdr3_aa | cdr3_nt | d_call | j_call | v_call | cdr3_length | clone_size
CASSFHGQGAGQPQHF | TGTGCCAGCAGTTTCCACGGACAGGGGGCTGGGCAGCCCCAGCATTTT | TRBD1 | TRBJ1-5 | TRBV28 | 16 | once
CSHRVGRDTEAFF | TGCAGCCATAGGGTAGGGAGGGACACTGAAGCTTTCTTT | . | TRBJ1-1 | TRBV29-1 | 13 | .
CASSELSEEQFF | TGTGCCAGCAGTGAACTGAGCGAGGAGCAGTTCTTC | . | TRBJ2-1 | TRBV2 | 12 | .
CASSLVRDSYEQYF | TGTGCCAGCAGCTTAGTTCGGGACAGCTACGAGCAGTACTTC | TRBD1 | TRBJ2-7 | TRBV7-2 | 14 | .
CASSPIRGLADTQYF | TGTGCCAGCAGTCCAATTAGAGGTTTGGCAGATACGCAGTATTTT | . | TRBJ2-3 | TRBV7-2 | 15 | .
CASSESPRGRIHEQYF | TGCGCCAGCAGTGAGTCGCCCAGGGGGCGCATCCACGAGCAGTACTTC | TRBD1 | TRBJ2-7 | TRBV10-2 | 16 | many
CASAWGGVVGPTSTDTQYF | TGTGCCAGCGCATGGGGAGGGGTGGTCGGCCCTACTAGCACAGATACGCAGTATTTT | TRBD2 | TRBJ2-3 | TRBV27 | 19 | many
CASSPQGGELGYGYTF | TGTGCCAGCTCACCTCAGGGGGGCGAATTGGGCTATGGCTACACCTTC | TRBD1 | TRBJ1-2 | TRBV18 | 16 | .
CASSPLTGVGELFF | TGTGCCAGCAGCCCCCTCACAGGGGTCGGGGAGCTGTTTTTT | TRBD1 | TRBJ2-2 | TRBV9 | 14 | .
CAWSRDLEGKLFF | TGTGCCTGGAGTCGGGACCTTGAAGGAAAACTGTTTTTT | . | TRBJ1-4 | TRBV30 | 13 | few
CASKDRGRLGNTIYF | TGTGCCAGCAAAGATAGGGGGCGGCTTGGAAACACCATATATTTT | . | TRBJ1-3 | TRBV21-1 | 15 | once
CASSPPVRPNEQYF | TGTGCCAGCTCACCACCGGTCCGGCCCAACGAGCAGTACTTC | . | TRBJ2-7 | TRBV18 | 14 | .
CASSVGAATGELFF | TGTGCCAGCAGCGTAGGGGCAGCAACCGGGGAGCTGTTTTTT | . | TRBJ2-2 | TRBV9 | 14 | .
CASSEVRGGEKLFF | TGTGCCAGCAGTGAAGTCAGGGGTGGAGAAAAACTGTTTTTT | . | TRBJ1-4 | TRBV6-1 | 14 | once
CASYPGELFF | TGTGCCAGCTACCCCGGGGAGCTGTTTTTT | . | TRBJ2-2 | TRBV9 | 10 | .
CASSLGVGKETQYF | TGTGCCAGCAGCTTAGGGGTAGGGAAAGAGACCCAGTACTTC | . | TRBJ2-5 | TRBV7-9 | 14 | .
CASSPWQGFNEQFF | TGTGCCAGCTCACCCTGGCAGGGCTTCAATGAGCAGTTCTTC | . | TRBJ2-1 | TRBV18 | 14 | .
CASSPLGVGGEQFF | TGTGCCAGCAGCCCACTAGGAGTAGGGGGTGAGCAGTTCTTC | . | TRBJ2-1 | TRBV4-2 | 14 | .
CASSLRGLPSSGGYTF | TGTGCCAGCAGCTTAAGGGGGCTTCCCAGCTCGGGTGGCTACACCTTC | TRBD1 | TRBJ1-2 | TRBV7-2 | 16 | few
CATGSGQGTQYF | TGTGCTACCGGTAGCGGACAAGGGACCCAGTACTTC | . | TRBJ2-5 | TRBV7-7 | 12 | .
CASSLASFTGELFF | TGTGCCAGCAGCTTGGCCTCCTTTACCGGGGAGCTGTTTTTT | . | TRBJ2-2 | TRBV5-4 | 14 | .
CASSRGQINEQFF | TGTGCCAGCAGTCGGGGACAGATCAATGAGCAGTTCTTC | TRBD1 | TRBJ2-1 | TRBV28 | 13 | .
CASSLAGPFTDTQYF | TGTGCCAGCAGCTTGGCGGGACCCTTCACAGATACGCAGTATTTT | . | TRBJ2-3 | TRBV5-6 | 15 | .
CASSDLSGHNAGELFF | TGTGCCAGCAGTGATTTATCAGGACATAACGCCGGGGAGCTGTTTTTT | . | TRBJ2-2 | TRBV25-1 | 16 | many
CASTPAFGNEQFF | TGTGCCAGCACCCCAGCGTTCGGGAATGAGCAGTTCTTC | . | TRBJ2-1 | TRBV6-5 | 13 | .
CASRPGTGNEKLFF | TGCGCCAGCCGCCCGGGGACAGGGAATGAAAAACTGTTTTTT | TRBD1 | TRBJ1-4 | TRBV5-1 | 14 | .
CASSQDPRTDTQYF | TGCGCCAGCAGCCAAGACCCCCGAACAGATACGCAGTATTTT | . | TRBJ2-3 | TRBV4-3 | 14 | .
CASSIPDRLGYQPQHF | TGTGCCAGTAGTATCCCGGACAGGTTGGGATATCAGCCCCAGCATTTT | TRBD1 | TRBJ1-5 | TRBV19 | 16 | .
CASSPKGGADEQYF | TGTGCCAGCAGCCCAAAGGGGGGGGCGGACGAGCAGTACTTC | . | TRBJ2-7 | TRBV5-4 | 14 | .
CASGGGDRRTDTQYF | TGTGCCAGCGGGGGAGGGGACAGGCGCACAGATACGCAGTATTTT | . | TRBJ2-3 | TRBV2 | 15 | .
CASSLGRASYNEQFF | TGTGCCAGCAGCTTAGGCAGGGCCTCCTACAATGAGCAGTTCTTC | . | TRBJ2-1 | TRBV7-9 | 15 | .
CASSLVPPGATNEKLFF | TGTGCCAGCAGCTTAGTACCCCCGGGGGCAACTAATGAAAAACTGTTTTTT | . | TRBJ1-4 | TRBV7-6 | 17 | once
CASSLFGGLTTDTQYF | TGTGCCAGCAGCCTCTTCGGGGGACTGACTACAGATACGCAGTATTTT | . | TRBJ2-3 | TRBV7-2 | 16 | .
CASSARTGESEQYF | TGTGCCAGCAGCGCCCGGACAGGGGAGAGCGAGCAGTACTTC | TRBD1 | TRBJ2-7 | TRBV9 | 14 | .
CASSSGLAGFKEFF | TGTGCCAGCAGCTCCGGACTAGCGGGATTTAAAGAGTTCTTC | TRBD2 | TRBJ2-1 | TRBV11-2 | 14 | .
CASSQDRNSYEQYF | TGTGCCAGCAGCCAAGACAGAAACTCCTACGAGCAGTACTTC | . | TRBJ2-7 | TRBV4-2 | 14 | .
CASSQTGTSWGETQYF | TGTGCCAGCTCACAAACCGGGACTAGCTGGGGGGAGACCCAGTACTTC | TRBD2 | TRBJ2-5 | TRBV18 | 16 | few
CASSETGRDGYTF | TGTGCCAGCAGTGAGACAGGGCGGGATGGCTACACCTTC | TRBD1 | TRBJ1-2 | TRBV2 | 13 | .
CASSTGVGNTIYF | TGTGCCAGCAGTACAGGGGTCGGAAACACCATATATTTT | TRBD1 | TRBJ1-3 | TRBV6-1 | 13 | .
CASSFGSNQPQHF | TGTGCCAGCAGCTTCGGCAGCAATCAGCCCCAGCATTTT | . | TRBJ1-5 | TRBV7-2 | 13 | .
CASSPEGQEQYF | TGTGCCAGCAGCCCCGAGGGGCAGGAGCAGTACTTC | . | TRBJ2-7 | TRBV5-4 | 12 | .
CASSQEARNPYNEQFF | TGCGCCAGCAGCCAAGAGGCGCGGAACCCCTACAATGAGCAGTTCTTC | . | TRBJ2-1 | TRBV4-3 | 16 | once
CASSPIPQTGEQYF | TGTGCCAGCTCACCTATTCCCCAGACGGGCGAGCAGTACTTC | . | TRBJ2-7 | TRBV18 | 14 | few
CASSAGSGDNQPQHF | TGTGCCAGTAGTGCAGGATCAGGGGACAATCAGCCCCAGCATTTT | . | TRBJ1-5 | TRBV19 | 15 | once
CASSLYRVESYEQYF | TGTGCCAGCTCACTCTACAGGGTCGAGTCCTACGAGCAGTACTTC | . | TRBJ2-7 | TRBV18 | 15 | .
CAWSVRVNQPQHF | TGTGCCTGGAGTGTAAGGGTCAATCAGCCCCAGCATTTT | . | TRBJ1-5 | TRBV30 | 13 | .
CASIPIGLGDTYEQYF | TGTGCCAGCATACCCATTGGACTAGGGGATACCTACGAGCAGTACTTC | TRBD2 | TRBJ2-7 | TRBV28 | 16 | .
CASSGAKYEQYF | TGTGCCAGCAGTGGGGCGAAGTACGAGCAGTACTTC | . | TRBJ2-7 | TRBV28 | 12 | .
CASSPGLSSYEQYF | TGTGCCAGCAGCCCGGGACTGAGCTCCTACGAGCAGTACTTC | . | TRBJ2-7 | TRBV7-6 | 14 | .
CASSEGTGGSEQFF | TGTGCCAGCAGTGAAGGGACAGGGGGCAGTGAGCAGTTCTTC | TRBD1 | TRBJ2-1 | TRBV2 | 14 | .
CASSLVRGRGYTF | TGTGCCAGCAGTTTGGTCAGGGGGCGAGGCTACACCTTC | TRBD1 | TRBJ1-2 | TRBV27 | 13 | .
CASSAQGYQETQYF | TGCGCCAGCAGCGCACAGGGATACCAAGAGACCCAGTACTTC | . | TRBJ2-5 | TRBV5-1 | 14 | .